What follows are 19 T cell receptor beta chains derived from one specimen sequenced in a study of shared clonotypes between healthy human individuals. Naive CD8 cells comprised CD45RO-negative, CCR7-positively selected cells, excluding terminally differentiated effector memory CD45RA+ cells. Repertoires were generated with immunoSEQ multiplex PCR, while TCRdb's copy carries only in-frame clones and drops some. The data contain some 2.1 million clones, 80% to 95% of them seen just once; the ten biggest clones take up more than 1.5%. Sample: naive CD8+ T cells from PBMCs. These receptors were taken from a man in his late teens or twenties in good health. Some clones in this sample may be carry-over from other donors' samples.

The chain recombines TRBV27 with TRBJ2-7; TRBD1 matches 7 bases. The V gene's germline CDR1 is MNHEY and CDR2 SMNVEV (reference sequence). CDR3 length: 16 residues. Trimming removed 2 bases from V and 2 bases from J; junction bases left unmatched: 9. Here the CDR3 reads CASSLTGPQGPYEQYF. The CDR3 DNA sequence: TGTGCCAGCAGTTTAACGGGTCCACAGGGGCCCTACGAGCAGTACTTC.

V gene TRBV5-6 combines with J gene TRBJ2-1; TRBD1 matches at 8 bases. Per the germline V gene, CDR1 is SGHDT and CDR2 is YYEEEE. The CDR3 totals 15 residues. V trimming: 3 bases; J trimming: 4 bases; junction bases outside the gene matches: 6. CDR3 nucleotides: TGTGCCAGCAGCTACCGGGACAGGCATTACAATGAGCAGTTCTTC. Amino acid sequence: CASSYRDRHYNEQFF. Variable domain in full (rest from reference TRBV5-6 and TRBJ2-1): DAGVTQSPTHLIKTRGQQVTLRCSPKSGHDTVSWYQQALGQGPQFIFQYYEEEERQRGNFPDRFSGHQFPNYSSELNVNALLLGDSALYLCASSYRDRHYNEQFFGPGTRLTVL.

The chain employs TRBV28 and TRBJ2-1; 8 bases are shared with TRBD2. The length of the CDR3 is 15 residues. V gave up 7 bases and J gave up 8 bases; unmatched junction bases: 13. Germline assignment: CDR1 MDHEN and CDR2 SYDVKM. CDR3 nucleotide sequence: TGTGCCAGCACCTTAGCGGGGAGACCCGGTGATGAGCAGTTCTTC. This encodes CASTLAGRPGDEQFF. Full variable domain (remainder filled in from reference TRBV28 and TRBJ2-1): DVKVTQSSRYLVKRTGEKVFLECVQDMDHENMFWYRQDPGLGLRLIYFSYDVKMKEKGDIPEGYSVSREKKERFSLILESASTNQTSMYLCASTLAGRPGDEQFFGPGTRLTVL.

The genes are TRBV10-2 and TRBJ1-1, with TRBD1 matching over 7 bases. From germline, CDR1 is WSHSY and CDR2 SAAADI. The CDR3 is made up of 12 amino acids. V shed 5 bases and J 6 bases; nucleotides not matched to a gene: 3. CDR3 DNA: TGCGCCAGCAGTCACAGGGGCTCTGAAGCTTTCTTT. Translating gives CASSHRGSEAFF.

The rearrangement uses TRBV19 and TRBJ1-5; 9 nucleotides line up with TRBD1. The CDR3 consists of 15 residues. V shed 4 bases and J 9 bases; nucleotides not matched to a gene: 10. From germline, CDR1 is LNHDA and CDR2 SQIVND (reference sequence). The CDR3 nucleotides are TGTGCCAGTAGTACCGCCCCAACAGGGGGCCGGCCCCAGCATTTT. It yields the protein CASSTAPTGGRPQHF.

This chain connects TRBV29-1 to TRBJ1-1; D not resolved. The V gene lost 3 bases and the J gene lost 1 base, with 6 bases spanning the gap. Germline V lookup: CDR1 SQVTM, CDR2 ANQGSEA. The CDR3 covers 12 residues. The CDR3 sequence: CSVDSGNTEAFF. The DNA for the CDR3 is TGCAGCGTTGACTCCGGGAACACTGAAGCTTTCTTT.

This chain connects TRBV4-3 to TRBJ1-2; no reliable D call. Germline V lookup: CDR1 LGHNA, CDR2 YSLEER. V dropped 1 base and J dropped 8 bases, with 20 bases sitting between them. CDR3 length: 16 residues. This chain's CDR3 is CASSQGMAVREGGYTF. The CDR3 nucleotides read TGCGCCAGCAGCCAAGGAATGGCGGTCAGAGAAGGCGGCTACACCTTC.

The rearrangement joins TRBV7-7 to TRBJ2-2; perhaps D is TRBD1 or TRBD2 (5 bases each). Trimming stripped 7 bases from V and 0 bases from J, with 15 bases between. In germline, CDR1 is SSHAT, CDR2 FNYEAQ (reference sequence). This CDR3 contains 16 residues. The CDR3 region is CASNPFQGANTGELFF. The CDR3 DNA follows: TGTGCCAGCAACCCTTTTCAGGGAGCGAACACCGGGGAGCTGTTTTTT.

The count of this clone is one. The V gene is TRBV4-1, the J gene TRBJ1-1; D not certain. In germline, CDR1 is MGHRA, CDR2 YSYEKL. V gave up 0 bases and J gave up 0 bases, with 8 bases separating them. The CDR3 consists of 15 residues. The CDR3 coding sequence is TGCGCCAGCAGCCAAGATTGGTTAATGAACACTGAAGCTTTCTTT. This sequence encodes CASSQDWLMNTEAFF.

Comment on this clone: Other DNA sequences in the sample encode the same CDR3. The V and J genes are TRBV11-2 and TRBJ2-5; D is perhaps TRBD1 (5 bases). CDR1 is SGHAT and CDR2 is FQNNGV in the germline V gene. Trimming cost V 1 base and J 5 bases, with 11 bases left between them. The CDR3 has 14 residues. Here the CDR3 reads CASSLVSGRETQYF. CDR3 bases: TGTGCCAGCAGCTTAGTGTCAGGGCGGGAGACCCAGTACTTC.

This rearrangement joins TRBV29-1 to TRBJ2-2, with D perhaps TRBD1 (7 bases). Trimming removed 3 bases from V and 7 bases from J, with 21 bases in between. This CDR3 spans 16 amino acids. Per the germline V gene, CDR1 is SQVTM and CDR2 is ANQGSEA. Here the CDR3 reads CSVDLGTAYGGGELFF. CDR3 nucleotides: TGCAGCGTTGACCTCGGGACAGCGTACGGGGGCGGGGAGCTGTTTTTT.

This rearrangement joins TRBV6-5 to TRBJ2-1; D not certain. The CDR3 loop spans 15 amino acids. The germline CDR1 and CDR2 sequences are MNHEY and SVGAGI. The V end lost 0 bases, the J end lost 8 bases, and 14 bases lay between the germline ends. CDR3 amino acids: CASSYSRWGSDEQFF. CDR3 DNA sequence: TGTGCCAGCAGTTACTCCCGATGGGGTTCCGATGAGCAGTTCTTC.

This clone has a single count. Other DNA variants within this sample encode the same CDR3. V and J are TRBV9 and TRBJ2-1, with TRBD2 as a possible D gene (5 bases). Germline CDR1 and CDR2: SGDLS and YYNGEE. V was pared by 1 base and J by 0 bases, with 5 bases between. The CDR3 contains 14 residues. Written as DNA, the CDR3 is TGTGCCAGCAGCGTAAGCGGCTCCTACAATGAGCAGTTCTTC. Its protein product is CASSVSGSYNEQFF.

The J gene is TRBJ1-6, the V gene TRBV7-7; D gene ambiguous. CDR1 is SSHAT, CDR2 FNYEAQ, per germline (reference sequence). Trimming pared 3 bases from V and 8 bases from J, leaving 5 bases between. CDR3 length: 12 residues. The CDR3 loop is CASSFKDSPLHF. CDR3 nucleotide sequence: TGTGCCAGCAGCTTTAAGGATTCACCCCTCCACTTT.

The chain is built from TRBV9 and TRBJ2-3, with a tentative D call TRBD1 (7 bases). The CDR3 runs 15 residues. CDR1 is SGDLS, CDR2 YYNGEE, per germline. Trimming pared 4 bases from V and 5 bases from J, leaving 17 bases between. The CDR3 DNA follows: TGTGCCAGCAGCACCCTCGGGGGACAGATAGATACGCAGTATTTT. Translating it yields CASSTLGGQIDTQYF.

This clone was counted only a few times. CDR3 nucleotides: TGTGCCAGCAGCTTAAATTCAGGGTTCACTGAAGCTTTCTTT. Residues: CASSLNSGFTEAFF. V and J are TRBV7-9 and TRBJ1-1; TRBD1 might be the D (5 bases). The V end lost 2 bases, the J end lost 4 bases, and 11 bases lay between the germline ends. The CDR3 contains 14 residues. Per the germline V gene, CDR1 is SEHNR and CDR2 is FQNEAQ (reference sequence).

The J gene is TRBJ2-6, the V gene TRBV2; D possibly matches TRBD1 or TRBD2 (5 bases each). The CDR3 has 17 residues. V was cut by 6 bases and J by 0 bases, with 15 bases left in between. The germline CDR1 and CDR2 sequences are SNHLY and FYNNEI. CDR3 in DNA: TGTGCCAGCAGAGGGACGGCATACGACTCTGGGGCCAACGTCCTGACTTTC. Translated: CASRGTAYDSGANVLTF.

The chain employs TRBV28 and TRBJ2-3, with TRBD1 matching 8 bases. Trimming at V came to 1 base and at J to 1 base, leaving 4 bases not matched to a gene. Germline CDR1 reads MDHEN; CDR2 reads SYDVKM. This CDR3 has 16 amino acids. Here the CDR3 reads CASSLFRGRGTDTQYF. CDR3 nucleotides: TGTGCCAGCAGTTTATTCAGGGGGCGAGGCACAGATACGCAGTATTTT.

This chain links TRBV5-1 with TRBJ2-7, with 8 positions matching TRBD2. Germline V gene data show CDR1 as SGHRS and CDR2 as YFSETQ. V lost 2 bases to trimming and J lost 4 bases; unmatched junction nucleotides: 11. The CDR3 length is 16 residues. CDR3 sequence: CASSFLGSGTPYEQYF. Here the CDR3 DNA reads TGCGCCAGCAGCTTCTTAGGTAGCGGGACGCCATACGAGCAGTACTTC.